A selection of T cell receptor beta chains follows, all from one sample in a study of T cell changes during pregnancy in multiple sclerosis. Sequenced by immunoSEQ multiplex PCR; TCRdb stores in-frame clones only, minus some. The sample holds around 69,000 clones, more than 85% seen once. The input for sequencing was CD8+ T cells from peripheral blood mononuclear cells, taken before pregnancy. The source of these receptors is a female donor with multiple sclerosis, enrolled in a pregnancy study. Each CDR3 is given with its conserved first and last residue. Each record gives: clone size, J gene, D gene, V gene, CDR3 DNA, CDR3 protein. A D gene is named only where the DNA matches it firmly. Expanded clones are given a class, and other clones once, few, many or no size at all.

.	TRBJ2-7	TRBD1	TRBV5-6	TGTGCCAGCAGCCCGACAGGGATGAATGACGAGCAGTACTTC	CASSPTGMNDEQYF
few	TRBJ2-2	.	TRBV11-2	TGTGCCAGCAGCTTAGGTCAGAACACCGGGGAGCTGTTTTTT	CASSLGQNTGELFF
.	TRBJ1-1	TRBD1	TRBV7-2	TGTGCCAGCAGCTACGGACAGGGGAACACTGAAGCTTTCTTT	CASSYGQGNTEAFF
.	TRBJ2-7	.	TRBV7-8	TGTGCCAGCAGCTTAGCGCGGCAGGGCCTAAGCTCCTACGAGCAGTACTTC	CASSLARQGLSSYEQYF
.	TRBJ2-3	.	TRBV27	TGTGCCAGCTCCATTGGGGTAGTGGGACTCAGCACAGATACGCAGTATTTT	CASSIGVVGLSTDTQYF
.	TRBJ1-2	.	TRBV5-1	TGCGCCAGCAGCTTGGCCTCAGACTACTATGGCTACACCTTC	CASSLASDYYGYTF
.	TRBJ2-7	TRBD1	TRBV27	TGTGCCAGCAGTACCGGGACAGGGAGCTCCTACGAGCAGTACTTC	CASSTGTGSSYEQYF
.	TRBJ2-5	.	TRBV13	TGTGCCAGCAGCCCCGGGGAGGAGGAGACCCAGTACTTC	CASSPGEEETQYF
.	TRBJ2-3	.	TRBV7-8	TGTGCCAGCAGCTCCCCCCGCGGTACTCAGATGGCTGGAGATACGCAGTATTTT	CASSSPRGTQMAGDTQYF
.	TRBJ2-6	.	TRBV19	TGTGCCAGTATTGAGTCGGGGTTTGGGGCCAACGTCCTGACTTTC	CASIESGFGANVLTF
.	TRBJ2-2	TRBD1	TRBV5-1	TGCGCCAGCAGCTTCCCAACTATCGGACAGGACACCGGGGAGCTGTTTTTT	CASSFPTIGQDTGELFF
.	TRBJ2-7	.	TRBV6-5	TGTGCCAGCAGTGGGGGCCCGCTGAGGAGCGAGCGGTACTTC	CASSGGPLRSERYF
.	TRBJ2-3	.	TRBV5-6	TGTGCCAGCAGCTTAGGTGCGGCAGATACGCAGTATTTT	CASSLGAADTQYF
.	TRBJ1-5	TRBD1	TRBV28	TGTGCCAGCACACAGGGGAGCAATCAGCCCCAGCATTTT	CASTQGSNQPQHF
.	TRBJ2-7	.	TRBV7-2	TGTGCCAGCAGCTTAGTCGGTCCTACGGGGTTCCACGAGCAGTACTTC	CASSLVGPTGFHEQYF
.	TRBJ1-6	.	TRBV5-4	TGTGCCAGCAGCGTGCATCGGGGGGAAACGCCACCCCTCCACTTT	CASSVHRGETPPLHF